What follows describes a single T cell receptor (beta chain). This sample was taken from a study of blood T cell repertoires in COVID-19. Background on the study: Sites across the United States, Italy and Spain contributed samples from acute and convalescent COVID-19. PBMCs, B-cell-depleted T cells, or T cells were the source of the cDNA or gDNA that made up the material.

Original analysis: Amplification of reference gene primers provided the estimated nucleated cell counts. Here immunoSEQ multiplex PCR was the method, and the copy in TCRdb shows in-frame clones only, minus some. The D gene and trimming were derived from the DNA, and the V and J assignments and clone size from that table. The table has 30,000 to 50,000 clones, around 85% seen once. This CDR3 spans 15 amino acids. V shed 5 bases, J shed 9 bases, and the junction held 8 bases outside the gene matches. CDR1 and CDR2 from the germline V gene are SEHNR and FQNEAQ (reference sequence). The TCR sequence derives from a man aged 55 to 69 with acute or convalescent COVID-19. J is TRBJ2-2 and V is TRBV7-9; 11 bases are a match to TRBD1. The source material was peripheral blood. CDR3 sequence reads: CASSVRGQGERELFF. The CDR3 DNA follows: TGTGCCAGCAGCGTTCGGGGACAGGGGGAACGGGAGCTGTTTTTT.